This T cell receptor beta chain is from a study of OX40 agonist ivuxolimab in advanced cancers. Only in-frame clones appear in the TCRdb table, and some are missing; sequencing was by immunoSEQ multiplex PCR. The sample includes 65,000 to 95,000 clones, around 88% of them seen just once. This CDR3 spans 12 amino acids. Between the trimmed V and J ends, which lost 0 bases and 9 bases, there was a span of 5 bases. Looked up from germline, CDR1 is WNHNN and CDR2 is SYGVQD (reference sequence). Material: CD4+ or CD8+ T cells sorted from blood, obtained in a trial of the OX40 agonist ivuxolimab. The clonotype was recovered from an adult with an advanced solid tumor such as melanoma, head and neck, liver or kidney cancer. The chain recombines TRBV10-1 with TRBJ2-2; no reliable D call. DNA for the CDR3: TGCGCCAGCAGTGAGTCGTCCAGGGAGCTGTTTTTT. This translates into CASSESSRELFF.